Given below is one T cell receptor beta chain in context. CDR3 length equals 18 residues. V dropped 0 bases and J dropped 0; count of bases not matched to a gene: 8. Germline V gene lookup returns CDR1 ENHRY and CDR2 SYGVKD. Reverse transcription of roughly 0.5 to 1 ug RNA was performed with random hexamers. TCRdb itself ran the immunoSEQ multiplex PCR reads through MiXCR, one entry per CDR3 protein. The table includes about 60,000 distinct CDR3 sequences, 90% to 95% detected once. The study sequenced TCR beta in blood CD8+ and CD4+ T cells. The sample is drawn from a study of CD8 T cells in Susac syndrome.

The V and J genes are TRBV10-3 and TRBJ1-5; 7 nucleotides align to TRBD1. The origin of this receptor is a human donor in good health. Sequencing used CD8+ T cells from PBMCs. This CDR3 is CAISESAFGTDSNQPQHF. The CDR3 nucleotides are TGTGCCATCAGTGAGTCTGCGTTCGGGACAGATAGCAATCAGCCCCAGCATTTT.